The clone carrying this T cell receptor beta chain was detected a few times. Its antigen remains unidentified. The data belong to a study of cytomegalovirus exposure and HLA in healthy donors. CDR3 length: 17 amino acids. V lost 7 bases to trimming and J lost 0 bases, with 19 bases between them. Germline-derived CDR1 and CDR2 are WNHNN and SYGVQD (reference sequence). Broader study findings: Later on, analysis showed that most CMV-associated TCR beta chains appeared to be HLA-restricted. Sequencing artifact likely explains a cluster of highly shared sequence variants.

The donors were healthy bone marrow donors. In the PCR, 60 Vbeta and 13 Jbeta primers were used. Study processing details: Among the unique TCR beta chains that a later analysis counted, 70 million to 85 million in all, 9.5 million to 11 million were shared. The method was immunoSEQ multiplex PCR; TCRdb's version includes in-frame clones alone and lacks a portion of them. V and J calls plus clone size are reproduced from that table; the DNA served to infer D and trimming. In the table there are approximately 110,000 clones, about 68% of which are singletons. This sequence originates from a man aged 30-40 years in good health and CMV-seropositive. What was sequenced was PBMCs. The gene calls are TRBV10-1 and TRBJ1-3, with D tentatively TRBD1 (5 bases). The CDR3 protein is CASTLGTGCYSGNTIYF. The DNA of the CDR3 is TGCGCCAGCACCCTAGGAACAGGTTGTTACTCTGGAAACACCATATATTTT.